Listed below are T cell receptor beta chains from one sample, sequenced in a study of T cells of healthy individuals. TCRdb ran MiXCR on the 5' RACE reads and lists one entry per CDR3 protein. The sample consists of approximately 100,000 distinct CDR3 sequences, 17% of them appearing once. Source of these receptors: a human donor in good health. Each CDR3 is given with its conserved first and last residue.

v_gene,len,CDR3aa
TRBV5-1,14,CASSWGQLNTEAFF
TRBV7-2,13,CASSWGGRETQYF
TRBV27,15,CASSLLAASTDTQYF
TRBV29-1,13,CSVVAGESNEQFF
TRBV27,13,CASSPIQGYGYTF
TRBV25-1,11,CASSEGSGYTF
TRBV10-3,15,CAISGPGQGVNEQFF
TRBV15,14,CATSRGVGNQPQHF
TRBV7-6,14,CASSLGGTAYEQYF
TRBV7-2,14,CASSGQVTSYEQYF
TRBV28,16,CASSLRIKGVGETQYF
TRBV11-2,16,CASSFRHPSGHSEAFF
TRBV14,15,CASTTSGTVNTEAFF
TRBV7-8,15,CASSLYSQEYNEQFF
TRBV29-1,12,CSTDWEETEAFF
TRBV28,11,CASRGVNEQFF
TRBV6-2/TRBV6-3,16,CASSYQTGRSNQPQHF
TRBV14,15,CASSQDGQLYLEQYF
TRBV5-1,14,CASSLDVREETQYF
TRBV11-2,15,CASSPLGGAPGELFF
TRBV7-9,12,CASSFLGREQYF
TRBV9,13,CASSPHPGTEAFF
TRBV20-1,12,CSASGVDEKLFF
TRBV15,12,CATSSSYQPQHF
TRBV6-6,13,CASSPDSRGGYTF
TRBV7-2,14,CASSLAYSGTEAFF
TRBV5-1,16,CASSSPQGKVLDTQYF
TRBV28,14,CASSLLGQGVGYTF
TRBV7-2,15,CASSLSGRLGDTQYF
TRBV7-2,14,CASSLLGQSYGYTF
TRBV7-2,15,CASSLAWGSTGELFF
TRBV7-9,14,CASSLDPPNEKLFF
TRBV20-1,13,CSARDGALNIQYF
TRBV15,13,CATSTTGFNEQYF
TRBV11-2,14,CASSLGGVNNEQFF
TRBV5-1,17,CASSPHPGRRTGNTIYF
TRBV4-1,19,CASSPTTGAPDSGANVLTF
TRBV4-1,14,CASSDRWSGNTIYF
TRBV28,17,CASSLDLRIPVQETQYF
TRBV29-1,11,CSVATGETQYF
TRBV5-5,16,CASSLRRATDPYEQFF